The rows below give T cell receptor beta chains drawn from one sample of a study of blood T cell repertoires in COVID-19. Profiled with immunoSEQ multiplex PCR; TCRdb holds only in-frame clones, not every one. The sample records about 190,000 clones, around 80% being singletons. Sequencing used peripheral blood. Receptor source: a woman aged 80 or older with active or convalescent COVID-19. Each CDR3 is given with its conserved first and last residue. A D gene is named only where the DNA matches it firmly. Part of the rows lack a size; the others show once, few, many or a class for expanded clones.

.	TRBV5-6	TRBJ1-1	.	CASSYRQMNTEAFF	TGTGCCAGCAGCTACCGACAGATGAACACTGAAGCTTTCTTT
.	TRBV6-2/TRBV6-3	TRBJ2-5	.	CASSLAVRSATQYF	TGTGCCAGCAGCCTAGCCGTTAGATCGGCCACCCAGTACTTC
.	TRBV20-1	TRBJ1-2	TRBD1	CSVGQGRGYTF	TGCAGTGTTGGACAGGGCCGTGGCTACACCTTC
.	TRBV7-9	TRBJ2-5	TRBD1	CASSPQGAETQYF	TGTGCCAGCAGCCCGCAGGGGGCAGAGACCCAGTACTTC
once	TRBV27	TRBJ2-3	.	CASSLAGGGAEALRSRYF	TGTGCCAGCAGTTTAGCAGGAGGGGGGGCCGAGGCGTTGAGATCTAGATATTTT
.	TRBV5-1	TRBJ2-2	TRBD1	CASSPARTGAGELFF	TGCGCCAGCAGCCCCGCTCGGACAGGGGCCGGGGAGCTGTTTTTT
.	TRBV19	TRBJ1-5	TRBD1	CASSTRTGGNQPQHF	TGTGCCAGTAGCACAAGGACAGGTGGGAATCAGCCCCAGCATTTT
.	TRBV5-1	TRBJ1-3	TRBD1	CASNLTGQVVSGNTIYF	TGCGCCAGCAACTTGACGGGACAGGTTGTCTCTGGAAACACCATATATTTT
.	TRBV5-4	TRBJ2-7	.	CASSNRGLPYEQYF	TGTGCCAGCAGTAATAGGGGGTTGCCCTACGAGCAGTACTTC
.	TRBV28	TRBJ2-3	TRBD2	CASSMTSGGSDTQYF	TGTGCCAGCAGTATGACTAGCGGGGGATCAGATACGCAGTATTTT
.	TRBV9	TRBJ2-3	.	CASSVAPATSTDTQYF	TGTGCCAGCAGCGTAGCACCTGCGACTAGCACAGATACGCAGTATTTT
.	TRBV4-1	TRBJ2-1	TRBD2	CASSQGRTRGDNEQFF	TGCGCCAGCAGCCAGGGGCGGACTCGGGGGGACAATGAGCAGTTCTTC
.	TRBV19	TRBJ2-1	TRBD2	CASSKGLAGGRPPYNEQFF	TGTGCCAGTAGTAAGGGCTTAGCGGGGGGGCGTCCCCCCTACAATGAGCAGTTCTTC
.	TRBV2	TRBJ1-1	TRBD1	CASRARTGGTEAFF	TGTGCCAGCAGAGCTAGGACAGGGGGCACTGAAGCTTTCTTT
.	TRBV6-5	TRBJ1-2	TRBD1	CASSYMSGGSYGYTF	TGTGCCAGCAGTTACATGTCAGGGGGCAGCTATGGCTACACCTTC
few	TRBV7-9	TRBJ1-4	.	CASSLAGAGGLFF	TGTGCCAGCAGCTTAGCGGGGGCAGGAGGACTGTTTTTT
.	TRBV29-1	TRBJ2-7	TRBD1	CSVEDPGQGGYEQYF	TGCAGCGTTGAAGATCCGGGACAGGGTGGTTACGAGCAGTACTTC
.	TRBV2	TRBJ2-5	TRBD1	CASSPPGQGSQETQYF	TGTGCCAGCAGTCCTCCGGGACAGGGGTCCCAAGAGACCCAGTACTTC
.	TRBV6-2/TRBV6-3	TRBJ2-3	.	CASSYAPGSRTDTQYF	TGTGCCAGCAGTTACGCACCGGGGTCACGCACAGATACGCAGTATTTT
.	TRBV3-1/TRBV3-2	TRBJ2-7	.	CASSQVTSSEQYF	TGTGCCAGCAGCCAAGTAACATCATCCGAGCAGTACTTC
.	TRBV19	TRBJ2-2	TRBD2	CASRRGLAGTTNTGELFF	TGTGCCAGTAGGCGGGGACTAGCGGGGACTACGAACACCGGGGAGCTGTTTTTT
.	TRBV11-2	TRBJ2-1	.	CASSLDPQVNEQFF	TGTGCCAGCAGCTTAGATCCCCAGGTCAATGAGCAGTTCTTC
once	TRBV5-1	TRBJ2-1	TRBD1	CASSSGQGRDNEQFF	TGCGCCAGCAGCTCGGGACAGGGCAGGGACAATGAGCAGTTCTTC
.	TRBV9	TRBJ2-7	.	CASSVDLGSYEQYF	TGTGCCAGCAGCGTAGACCTAGGCTCCTACGAGCAGTACTTC
.	TRBV9	TRBJ1-3	.	CASSKTGGESGNTIYF	TGTGCCAGCAGCAAAACGGGGGGTGAGTCTGGAAACACCATATATTTT
few	TRBV14	TRBJ2-7	TRBD2	CASAAGTYPYEQYF	TGTGCCAGCGCAGCGGGGACTTATCCCTACGAGCAGTACTTC
.	TRBV29-1	TRBJ2-7	.	CSVEVWSGGEQYF	TGCAGCGTTGAAGTTTGGTCCGGGGGCGAGCAGTACTTC
.	TRBV5-1	TRBJ2-1	TRBD1	CASSLWDRNNEQFF	TGCGCCAGCAGCTTGTGGGACAGAAACAATGAGCAGTTCTTC
.	TRBV11-2	TRBJ2-2	TRBD1	CASSGGTGPGELFF	TGTGCCAGCAGCGGTGGGACAGGACCCGGGGAGCTGTTTTTT
.	TRBV29-1	TRBJ2-7	TRBD2	CSVEGAGGPYEQYF	TGCAGCGTTGAAGGGGCGGGGGGGCCCTACGAGCAGTACTTC
.	TRBV3-1/TRBV3-2	TRBJ1-2	TRBD1	CASSHEQGASYGYTF	TGTGCCAGCAGCCATGAACAGGGGGCGAGCTATGGCTACACCTTC
.	TRBV6-1	TRBJ1-2	.	CASSEAGVPNFGYTF	TGTGCCAGCAGTGAAGCCGGGGTCCCAAACTTCGGCTACACCTTC
.	TRBV5-8	TRBJ2-7	.	CASSWQGRAYEQYF	TGTGCCAGCAGCTGGCAGGGTAGGGCCTACGAGCAGTACTTC
.	TRBV18	TRBJ2-7	.	CASSGGQTYEQYF	TGTGCCAGCTCAGGCGGGCAGACCTACGAGCAGTACTTC
.	TRBV7-2	TRBJ2-5	TRBD1	CASSFRQGQETQYF	TGTGCCAGCAGCTTTAGACAGGGCCAAGAGACCCAGTACTTC
once	TRBV4-2	TRBJ2-1	.	CASSPRDSMGFEQFF	TGTGCCAGCAGCCCTCGGGACTCCATGGGGTTTGAGCAGTTCTTC
few	TRBV20-1	TRBJ1-5	.	CSASAGGNQPQHF	TGCAGTGCTAGTGCCGGGGGCAATCAGCCCCAGCATTTT
.	TRBV4-3	TRBJ2-1	.	CASSLNNRARHEQFF	TGCGCCAGCAGCTTGAATAACAGGGCTCGGCATGAGCAGTTCTTC
.	TRBV2	TRBJ1-2	.	CASSEGLGAYGYTF	TGTGCCAGCAGTGAAGGGCTTGGGGCGTATGGCTACACCTTC
once	TRBV29-1	TRBJ2-2	.	CSVEVTSGGELFF	TGCAGCGTTGAAGTAACCTCGGGCGGGGAGCTGTTTTTT
.	TRBV29-1	TRBJ2-1	.	CSVEDRGSPYNEQFF	TGCAGCGTTGAAGATCGAGGCAGCCCCTACAATGAGCAGTTCTTC
.	TRBV28	TRBJ1-1	.	CASWTRVSTEAFF	TGTGCCAGCTGGACAAGGGTTAGCACTGAAGCTTTCTTT
.	TRBV28	TRBJ2-2	TRBD1	CASSYYRGRKTGELFF	TGTGCCAGCAGTTACTACAGGGGGAGAAAGACCGGGGAGCTGTTTTTT
.	TRBV12-5	TRBJ2-2	.	CASGLVAGELFF	TGTGCTAGTGGTTTAGTAGCGGGGGAGCTGTTTTTT
many	TRBV28	TRBJ2-3	.	CASSGLATDTQYF	TGTGCCAGCAGTGGGCTAGCCACAGATACGCAGTATTTT
.	TRBV7-9	TRBJ2-1	.	CASSFLQGSEQFF	TGTGCCAGCAGCTTTCTACAGGGTAGCGAGCAGTTCTTC
few	TRBV6-2/TRBV6-3	TRBJ2-3	.	CASSLPWRGGGDTQYF	TGTGCCAGCAGTTTGCCCTGGCGGGGCGGCGGGGATACGCAGTATTTT
.	TRBV6-5	TRBJ2-7	.	CASSYTGLLTYEQYF	TGTGCCAGCAGTTATACGGGACTCCTAACCTACGAGCAGTACTTC
.	TRBV9	TRBJ2-3	.	CASSVSGPADTQYF	TGTGCCAGCAGCGTCAGCGGGCCCGCAGATACGCAGTATTTT
.	TRBV7-8	TRBJ1-1	.	CASSLTQMNTEAFF	TGTGCCAGCAGCTTAACACAGATGAACACTGAAGCTTTCTTT
few	TRBV10-3	TRBJ1-4	.	CAISESKSSQGNEKLFF	TGTGCCATCAGTGAGTCTAAAAGTTCCCAGGGGAATGAAAAACTGTTTTTT
.	TRBV29-1	TRBJ1-3	TRBD1	CSVLQGSSGNTIYF	TGCAGCGTTTTACAGGGGAGCTCTGGAAACACCATATATTTT
.	TRBV27	TRBJ1-2	.	CASSFLSGVGAGDNYGYTF	TGTGCCAGCAGTTTTTTGTCGGGCGTCGGGGCAGGGGATAACTATGGCTACACCTTC
few	TRBV7-2	TRBJ2-4	TRBD1	CASSVGGSDIQYF	TGTGCCAGCAGCGTAGGGGGCAGTGACATTCAGTACTTC
.	TRBV3-1/TRBV3-2	TRBJ2-5	TRBD2	CASSAGTSEVETQYF	TGTGCCAGCAGCGCTGGGACTAGCGAAGTGGAGACCCAGTACTTC
.	TRBV3-1/TRBV3-2	TRBJ1-1	TRBD1	CASSKGTGGVEAFF	TGTGCCAGCAGCAAAGGGACAGGGGGAGTTGAAGCTTTCTTT
once	TRBV28	TRBJ2-7	.	CASSLSNGGGLGYEQYF	TGTGCCAGCAGTTTATCTAACGGTGGGGGGTTGGGCTACGAGCAGTACTTC
.	TRBV5-1	TRBJ2-4	TRBD2	CASKPGTSANIQYF	TGCGCCAGCAAACCCGGGACTAGCGCAAACATTCAGTACTTC
.	TRBV21-1	TRBJ1-3	.	CASSKAHRGKGGNTIYF	TGTGCCAGCAGCAAAGCTCACAGGGGAAAGGGTGGAAACACCATATATTTT
.	TRBV2	TRBJ1-2	TRBD1	CASTDRERGGYTF	TGTGCCAGCACCGACAGGGAGAGGGGAGGCTACACCTTC